The clone carrying this T cell receptor beta chain was picked up a small number of times. Its antigen remains unknown. The data derive from a study of cytomegalovirus exposure and HLA in healthy donors. General study points: In a later analysis, TCR beta V- and J-gene trimming showed a link to a missense DCLRE1C variant. In a later analysis, donors in an Asian-associated ancestry cluster reportedly had fewer N-insertions in productive TCRs than the cohort mean.

PCR primers comprised 60 Vbeta and 13 Jbeta primers. Produced via immunoSEQ multiplex PCR; TCRdb's table is partial and in-frame only. The sample includes about 180,000 clones, approximately 80% of them seen just once. Trimming took 0 bases from V and 5 from J, leaving 8 bases between them. The CDR3 runs to 14 residues. Germline V CDR1 and CDR2: PRHDT, FYEKMQ (reference sequence). Sequences were obtained from PBMCs. The sequence derives from a woman under 30 in good health and CMV-seropositive. The chain uses TRBV13 and TRBJ2-1; D is perhaps TRBD1 (5 bases). DNA of the CDR3: TGTGCCAGCAGCTTAGGGACAGTAAACAATGAGCAGTTCTTC. Residues: CASSLGTVNNEQFF.